Listed here are 21 T cell receptor beta chains from one sample, sequenced in a study of blood T cell repertoires in COVID-19 (TCRdb year 2020). Receptor libraries were prepared by the immunoSEQ multiplex PCR assay. Not all clones reach the TCRdb copy of this immuneACCESS table, which keeps in-frame sequences only. Checked studies attribute under half of the gap to unresolved V genes and leave the rest unexplained. In this sample the table shows approximately 440,000 clones, approximately 90% of which occur a single time. The ten largest clones represent around 12% of the sample. The specimen sequenced was peripheral blood. All receptors derive from a woman aged 50 to 60 with COVID-19, enrolled during active disease.

The chain couples TRBV29-1 to TRBJ1-5; D call uncertain. Deletions cut 6 bases from V and 0 bases from J, with 6 bases between. There are 12 residues in the CDR3. Germline values: CDR1 SQVTM, CDR2 ANQGSEA. CDR3 amino acids: CSVSNSNQPQHF. CDR3 nucleotide sequence: TGCAGCGTGTCCAATAGCAATCAGCCCCAGCATTTT. The variable domain in full, completed from reference TRBV29-1 and TRBJ1-5, reads SAVISQKPSRDICQRGTSLTIQCQVDSQVTMMFWYRQQPGQSLTLIATANQGSEATYESGFVIDKFPISRPNLTFSTLTVSNMSPEDSSIYLCSVSNSNQPQHFGDGTRLSIL.

Remarks on this clone: In the same sample, other DNA sequences code for this CDR3. The chain has TRBV19 and TRBJ1-1; tentative D call: TRBD1 (6 bases). The CDR3 is made up of 13 amino acids. Germline V gives CDR1 LNHDA, CDR2 SQIVND (reference sequence). With 6 bases removed from V and 2 bases from J, the gap between germline ends came to 10 bases. CDR3 protein: CASRLQGNTEAFF. In DNA, the CDR3 is TGTGCCAGTAGACTACAGGGAAACACTGAAGCTTTCTTT.

This clone showed up just a few times. The genes are TRBV7-8 and TRBJ1-5; D ambiguous. The CDR3 has 15 amino acids. Trimming pared 2 bases from V and 6 bases from J, leaving 14 bases between. Per germline, CDR1 SGHVS and CDR2 FQNEAQ. The CDR3 DNA is TGTGCCAGCAGCTTATCCAGCGTGAGTGCTCAGCCCCAGCATTTT. Its protein is CASSLSSVSAQPQHF.

The chain couples TRBV2 to TRBJ1-6; 7 bases fit TRBD1. Germline assignment: CDR1 SNHLY and CDR2 FYNNEI. Trimming took 4 bases from V and 9 from J; bases not matched to a gene: 9. This CDR3 has 15 amino acids. The CDR3 protein is CASSGLDRATSPLHF. CDR3 coding DNA: TGTGCCAGCAGTGGTCTCGACAGGGCTACTTCACCCCTCCACTTT.

The chain couples TRBV6-5 to TRBJ1-5, with 7 bases identical to TRBD1. J was trimmed by 2 bases and V by 3 bases; bases with no gene match: 1. Germline assignment: CDR1 MNHEY and CDR2 SVGAGI. The CDR3 extends over 14 amino acids. The chain's CDR3 is CASSYGQGNQPQHF. The CDR3 nucleotides read TGTGCCAGCAGTTATGGACAGGGCAATCAGCCCCAGCATTTT.

The rearrangement joins TRBV6-6 to TRBJ1-1; 9 bases align to TRBD1. The J segment lost 3 bases and the V segment lost 6 bases, leaving 8 bases of the junction unmatched. Germline V gene data show CDR1 as MNHNY and CDR2 as SVGAGI (reference sequence). There are 15 residues in the CDR3. CDR3 loop: CASSPGDRVDTEAFF. CDR3 bases: TGTGCCAGCAGCCCCGGGGACAGGGTGGACACTGAAGCTTTCTTT.

V usage is TRBV27 and J usage is TRBJ1-2; no definite D call. Germline CDR1 reads MNHEY; CDR2 reads SMNVEV (reference sequence). V shed 6 bases and J shed 4 bases, with 15 bases lying between them. This CDR3 region has 14 residues. The CDR3 here is CASRARRDTYGYTF. The CDR3 nucleotides read TGTGCCAGCAGGGCTCGACGGGATACCTATGGCTACACCTTC.

The CDR3 DNA is TGTGCCAGCAGCTTATATCTGGACAGGGGGCGGCAGCCCCAGCATTTT. Amino acid sequence: CASSLYLDRGRQPQHF. This rearrangement joins TRBV7-2 to TRBJ1-5; 11 bases fit TRBD1. The V gene's germline CDR1 is SGHTA and CDR2 FQGNSA. The CDR3 runs to 16 residues. Germline trimming cut 2 bases from V and 7 bases from J; bases unmatched to any gene: 7.

The V gene is TRBV28, the J gene TRBJ2-5; 8 bases line up with TRBD2. V lost 3 bases, J lost 5 bases, and 5 bases stayed unmatched. This CDR3 region has 14 residues. The germline CDR1 and CDR2 sequences are MDHEN and SYDVKM. The DNA of the CDR3 is TGTGCCAGCAGTTTGGGACTAGAGTTTGAGACCCAGTACTTC. Protein product: CASSLGLEFETQYF.

V and J are TRBV5-1 and TRBJ2-3; no firm D call. V lost 4 bases, J lost 0 bases, and 15 bases lay in between. CDR1 is SGHRS and CDR2 is YFSETQ in the germline V gene. The CDR3 spans 16 residues. This chain's CDR3 is CASSPHTMPSTDTQYF. CDR3 DNA: TGCGCCAGCAGCCCCCACACGATGCCAAGCACAGATACGCAGTATTTT.

The rearrangement joins TRBV19 to TRBJ2-6; 8 bases line up with TRBD1. Germline CDR1 and CDR2: LNHDA and SQIVND (reference sequence). The junction had 9 bases not matched to a gene; V was cut back by 10 bases and J by 1 base. The CDR3 is 16 amino acids. CDR3 in amino acids: CATSDRGTSGANVLTF. CDR3 nucleotide sequence: TGTGCCACCAGCGACAGGGGAACTTCTGGGGCCAACGTCCTGACTTTC.

J is TRBJ1-2 and V is TRBV12-3 or TRBV12-4; 8 bases are a match to TRBD1. This CDR3 is built from 13 residues. V shed 3 bases and J 4 bases; nucleotides not matched to a gene: 1. CDR3 in amino acids: CASSFTGGYGYTF. The DNA for the CDR3 is TGTGCCAGCAGTTTTACAGGGGGCTATGGCTACACCTTC.

The chain carries TRBV6-5 and TRBJ1-1, with 9 bases identical to TRBD1. Germline V CDR1 and CDR2: MNHEY, SVGAGI. Trimming cost V 6 bases and J 5 bases; bases outside gene matches: 7. The length of the CDR3 is 14 residues. CDR3 sequence: CASSSRTGETEAFF. The CDR3 DNA reads as TGTGCCAGCAGCAGTCGGACAGGGGAAACTGAAGCTTTCTTT.

This rearrangement joins TRBV3-1 (or the pseudogene TRBV3-2) to TRBJ2-7, with 9 bases aligning to TRBD1. The CDR3 spans 14 residues. Per the germline V gene, CDR1 is LGHDT and CDR2 is YNNKEL (reference sequence). The ends lost 8 bases at V and 2 bases at J; junction bases unmatched: 7. CDR3 amino acids: CASAGDRATYEQYF. The CDR3, as DNA: TGTGCCAGCGCGGGGGACAGGGCCACCTACGAGCAGTACTTC.

The chain employs TRBV27 and TRBJ2-1; D is unclear. CDR1 MNHEY and CDR2 SMNVEV come from the germline V gene (reference sequence). V lost 4 bases, J lost 5 bases, and 6 bases lay in between. The CDR3 is 12 residues long. CDR3 region: CASSYRDNEQFF. Written as DNA, the CDR3 is TGTGCCAGCAGTTACCGGGACAATGAGCAGTTCTTC.

The chain couples TRBV10-3 to TRBJ1-2, with TRBD1 identical over 7 bases. This CDR3 is 15 amino acids long. Germline V gene data show CDR1 as ENHRY and CDR2 as SYGVKD. Trimming took 6 bases from V and 8 from J; bases not matched to a gene: 15. Here the CDR3 DNA reads TGTGCCATCAGCGGATTACAGGGGATCGTACAGGGCTACACCTTC. Translation gives CAISGLQGIVQGYTF.

V and J are TRBV30 and TRBJ1-6; possibly TRBD1 for D (5 bases). Trimming took 1 base from V and 13 from J, leaving 14 bases between them. The length of the CDR3 is 13 residues. Looked up from germline, CDR1 is GTSNPN and CDR2 is SVGIG (reference sequence). The CDR3 bases are TGTGCCTGGAGTGAGAGACGGGGGGGTCCCCTCCACTTT. It is translated as CAWSERRGGPLHF. The whole variable domain, filled in from reference TRBV30 and TRBJ1-6, reads SQTIHQWPATLVQPVGSPLSLECTVEGTSNPNLYWYRQAAGRGLQLLFYSVGIGQISSEVPQNLSASRPQDRQFILSSKKLLLSDSGFYLCAWSERRGGPLHFGNGTRLTVT.

The V gene is TRBV5-1, the J gene TRBJ1-3; D may be TRBD1 (6 bases). Germline V gene lookup returns CDR1 SGHRS and CDR2 YFSETQ. The V end lost 4 bases, the J end lost 7 bases, and 15 bases lay between the germline ends. The length of the CDR3 is 14 residues. CDR3: CASSPTGFGNTIYF. The CDR3 coding sequence is TGCGCCAGCAGCCCGACAGGTTTTGGCAACACCATATATTTT.

The sample holds one count of this clone. The V and J genes are TRBV10-3 and TRBJ2-7; 8 positions match TRBD2. CDR3 length equals 15 residues. The junction had 11 bases not matched to a gene; V was cut back by 10 bases and J by 0 bases. CDR1 and CDR2 (germline): ENHRY, SYGVKD. CDR3 loop: CATLFELAGSYEQYF. CDR3 bases: TGTGCCACCCTTTTTGAGCTAGCGGGCTCCTACGAGCAGTACTTC.

This clone was detected only once. This sequence joins TRBV7-7 and TRBJ2-5; 7 nucleotides match TRBD1. The CDR3 consists of 13 residues. V lost 1 base and J lost 4; bases outside the gene matches: 0. Germline V gene data show CDR1 as SSHAT and CDR2 as FNYEAQ (reference sequence). The CDR3 DNA reads TGTGCCAGCAGCTTAGACAGGGGAGAGACCCAGTACTTC. Its translation is CASSLDRGETQYF.

In this sample, this clone turned up once. The chain links TRBV27 to TRBJ1-4; D is unclear. With 5 bases removed from V and 13 bases from J, the gap between germline ends came to 20 bases. Germline V gene sequence: CDR1 MNHEY, CDR2 SMNVEV (reference sequence). This CDR3 spans 14 amino acids. CDR3 DNA sequence: TGTGCCAGCAGTGCGTGGACTGCCCCCGAGGGACTGTTTTTT. Amino acids: CASSAWTAPEGLFF.